Sequencing of this TCR beta chain was carried out in a study of blood T cell repertoires in COVID-19. On the study more broadly: The United States, Italy and Spain supplied acute and convalescent COVID-19 samples.

Source study methods: Counts of nucleated cells, estimated from reference gene primer amplification, were obtained. Measured with immunoSEQ multiplex PCR; TCRdb has only the in-frame clones, and not every one. V and J calls plus clone size are reproduced from that table; the DNA served to infer D and trimming. The table lists under 200,000 clones, approximately 90% of them singletons. Seattle cases were enrolled at active infection and followed longitudinally. V dropped 3 bases and J dropped 5 bases, with 9 bases sitting between them. In germline, CDR1 is LGHNA, CDR2 YSLEER. This CDR3 has 13 amino acids.

The source of this sequence is a man between 18 and 35 years old with COVID-19, enrolled during active disease. Sample: peripheral blood. The chain is built from TRBV4-3 and TRBJ2-3; no clear D gene. The CDR3 region has the DNA TGCGCCAGCAGCCAGGCTCACAGAGATACGCAGTATTTT. It encodes CASSQAHRDTQYF.